The clone carrying this T cell receptor beta chain was seen many times. Its antigen is not identified. Germline values: CDR1 SEHNR, CDR2 FQNEAQ (reference sequence). CDR3 size: 15 residues. Trimming left V 3 bases short and J 5 bases short, with 17 bases between. This sample is part of a study of T cells after yellow fever vaccination. Study-level background: When fractions had low cell numbers, they were prepared with SMART-Seq v4 Ultra Low Input.

Whole-study results and caveats: Clonotype sharing between CD4 and CD8 compartments was small. In FACS-sorted repertoires, abundant clonotypes from the bulk population could appear as contaminants.

Making TCR cDNA involved 5'RACE template switching, which added UMIs and a universal primer site. From the 5' RACE reads, TCRdb called clonotypes with MiXCR, one entry per CDR3 protein. The sample holds a few hundred thousand distinct CDR3 sequences, more than 3.5% seen once. The V call is TRBV7-9, the J call TRBJ2-7; D tentatively reads TRBD1 or TRBD2 (6 bases each). The sample was PBMCs, taken 15 days after the yellow fever booster vaccination. The receptor was derived from a man younger than 30 who received the YFV17D yellow fever vaccine. The CDR3 sequence: CASSLGLMGGHEQYV. The CDR3 nucleotides are TGTGCCAGCAGCTTGGGACTTATGGGGGGCCACGAGCAGTACGTC.